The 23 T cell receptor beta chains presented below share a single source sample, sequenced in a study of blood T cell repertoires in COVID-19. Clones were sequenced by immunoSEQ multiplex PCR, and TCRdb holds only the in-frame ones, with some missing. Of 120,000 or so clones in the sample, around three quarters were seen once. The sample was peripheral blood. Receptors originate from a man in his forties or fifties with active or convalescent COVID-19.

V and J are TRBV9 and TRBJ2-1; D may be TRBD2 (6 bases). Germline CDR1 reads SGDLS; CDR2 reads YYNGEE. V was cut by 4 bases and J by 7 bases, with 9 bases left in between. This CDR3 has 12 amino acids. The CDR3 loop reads CASSPAGNEQFF. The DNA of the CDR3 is TGTGCCAGCAGCCCGGCGGGAAATGAGCAGTTCTTC.

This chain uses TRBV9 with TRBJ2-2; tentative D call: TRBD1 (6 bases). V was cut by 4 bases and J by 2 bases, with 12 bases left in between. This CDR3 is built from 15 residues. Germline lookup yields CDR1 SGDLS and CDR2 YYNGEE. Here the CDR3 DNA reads TGTGCCAGCAGCCCACGGACAGTTAACACCGGGGAGCTGTTTTTT. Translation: CASSPRTVNTGELFF.

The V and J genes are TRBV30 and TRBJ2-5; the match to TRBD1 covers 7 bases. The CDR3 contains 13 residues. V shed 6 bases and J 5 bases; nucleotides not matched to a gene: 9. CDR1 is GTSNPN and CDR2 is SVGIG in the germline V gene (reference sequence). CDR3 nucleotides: TGTGCCTGCTCCACAGGGGCTAGGGAGACCCAGTACTTC. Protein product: CACSTGARETQYF. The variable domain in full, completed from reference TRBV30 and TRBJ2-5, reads SQTIHQWPATLVQPVGSPLSLECTVEGTSNPNLYWYRQAAGRGLQLLFYSVGIGQISSEVPQNLSASRPQDRQFILSSKKLLLSDSGFYLCACSTGARETQYFGPGTRLLVL.

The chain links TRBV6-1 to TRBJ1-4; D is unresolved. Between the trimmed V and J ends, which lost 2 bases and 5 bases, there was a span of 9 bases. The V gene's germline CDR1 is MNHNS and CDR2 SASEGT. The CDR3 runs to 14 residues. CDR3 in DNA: TGTGCCAGCAGTGAAAGGACGGGGAATGAAAAACTGTTTTTT. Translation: CASSERTGNEKLFF.

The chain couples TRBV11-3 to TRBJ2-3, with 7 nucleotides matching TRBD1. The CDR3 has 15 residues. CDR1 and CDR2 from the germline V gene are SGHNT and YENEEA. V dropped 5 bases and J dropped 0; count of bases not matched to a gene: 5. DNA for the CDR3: TGTGCCAGCAGCCCGGGACAGTTTAGCACAGATACGCAGTATTTT. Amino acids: CASSPGQFSTDTQYF.

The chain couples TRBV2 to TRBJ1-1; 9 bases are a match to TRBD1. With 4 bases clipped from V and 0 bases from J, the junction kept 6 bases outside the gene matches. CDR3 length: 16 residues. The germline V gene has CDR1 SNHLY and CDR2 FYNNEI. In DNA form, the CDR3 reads TGTGCCAGCAGTGCGGGACAGGGAGGAATGAACACTGAAGCTTTCTTT. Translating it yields CASSAGQGGMNTEAFF.

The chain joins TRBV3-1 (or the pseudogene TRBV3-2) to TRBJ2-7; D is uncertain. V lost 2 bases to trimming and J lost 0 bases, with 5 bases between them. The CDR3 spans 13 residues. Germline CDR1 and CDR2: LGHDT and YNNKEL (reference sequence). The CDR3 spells CASSQPSSYEQYF. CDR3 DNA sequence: TGTGCCAGCAGCCAACCGAGCTCCTACGAGCAGTACTTC.

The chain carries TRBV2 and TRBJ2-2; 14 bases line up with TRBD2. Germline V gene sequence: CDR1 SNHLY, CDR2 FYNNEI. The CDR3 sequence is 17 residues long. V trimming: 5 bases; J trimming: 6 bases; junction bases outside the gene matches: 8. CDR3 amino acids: CASSPGTSGRFAGELFF. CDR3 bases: TGTGCCAGCAGTCCCGGGACTAGCGGGAGATTTGCCGGGGAGCTGTTTTTT. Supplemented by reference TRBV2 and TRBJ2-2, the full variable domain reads EPEVTQTPSHQVTQMGQEVILRCVPISNHLYFYWYRQILGQKVEFLVSFYNNEISEKSEIFDDQFSVERPDGSNFTLKIRSTKLEDSAMYFCASSPGTSGRFAGELFFGEGSRLTVL.

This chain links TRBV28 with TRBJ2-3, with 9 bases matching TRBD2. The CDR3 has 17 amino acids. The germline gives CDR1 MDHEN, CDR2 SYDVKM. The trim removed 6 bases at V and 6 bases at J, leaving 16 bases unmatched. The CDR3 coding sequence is TGTGCCAGCAGCGGACGACTAGCGGAGGCAGTTGGGGATACGCAGTATTTT. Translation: CASSGRLAEAVGDTQYF.

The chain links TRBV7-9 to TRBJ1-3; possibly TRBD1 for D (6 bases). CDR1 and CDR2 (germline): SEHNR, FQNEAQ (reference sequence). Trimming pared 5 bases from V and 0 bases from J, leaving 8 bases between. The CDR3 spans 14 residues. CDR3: CASSPQGSGNTIYF. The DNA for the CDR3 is TGTGCCAGCAGCCCACAGGGCTCTGGAAACACCATATATTTT.

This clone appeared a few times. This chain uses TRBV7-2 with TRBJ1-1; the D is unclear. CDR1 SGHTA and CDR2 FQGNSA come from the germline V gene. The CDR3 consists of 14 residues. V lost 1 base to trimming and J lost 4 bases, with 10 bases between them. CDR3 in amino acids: CASSLGASGTEAFF. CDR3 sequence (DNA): TGTGCCAGCAGCTTAGGGGCCTCAGGCACTGAAGCTTTCTTT. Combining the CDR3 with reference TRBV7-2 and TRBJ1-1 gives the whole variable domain GAGVSQSPSNKVTEKGKDVELRCDPISGHTALYWYRQSLGQGLEFLIYFQGNSAPDKSGLPSDRFSAERTGGSVSTLTIQRTQQEDSAVYLCASSLGASGTEAFFGQGTRLTVV.

CDR3 region: CASSVGRGGNQPQHF. The CDR3 region has the DNA TGTGCCAGCAGTGTTGGGAGAGGGGGAAATCAGCCCCAGCATTTT. J is TRBJ1-5 and V is TRBV2; a weak D match, TRBD1 (6 bases). The CDR3 runs to 15 residues. CDR1 is SNHLY and CDR2 is FYNNEI in the germline V gene. The V end lost 4 bases, the J end lost 4 bases, and 14 bases lay between the germline ends.

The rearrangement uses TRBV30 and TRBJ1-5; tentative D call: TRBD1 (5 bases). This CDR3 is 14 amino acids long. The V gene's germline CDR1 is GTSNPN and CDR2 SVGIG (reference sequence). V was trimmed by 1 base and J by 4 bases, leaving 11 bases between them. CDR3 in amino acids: CAWSGRAYNQPQHF. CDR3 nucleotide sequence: TGTGCCTGGAGTGGCAGGGCCTATAATCAGCCCCAGCATTTT. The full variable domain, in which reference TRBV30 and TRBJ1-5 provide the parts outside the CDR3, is SQTIHQWPATLVQPVGSPLSLECTVEGTSNPNLYWYRQAAGRGLQLLFYSVGIGQISSEVPQNLSASRPQDRQFILSSKKLLLSDSGFYLCAWSGRAYNQPQHFGDGTRLSIL.

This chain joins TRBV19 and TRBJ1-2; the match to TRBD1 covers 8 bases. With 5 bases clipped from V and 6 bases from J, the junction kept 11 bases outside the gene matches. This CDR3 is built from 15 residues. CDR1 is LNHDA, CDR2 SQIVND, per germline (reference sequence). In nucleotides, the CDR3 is TGTGCCAGTAGTTGGGGGGGACAGGCTTTCGATGGCTACACCTTC. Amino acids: CASSWGGQAFDGYTF.

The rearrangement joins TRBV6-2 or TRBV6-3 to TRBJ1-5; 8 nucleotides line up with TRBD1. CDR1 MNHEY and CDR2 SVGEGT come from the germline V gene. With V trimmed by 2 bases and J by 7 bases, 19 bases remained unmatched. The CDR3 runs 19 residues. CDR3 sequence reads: CASSYDYDRGISRDQPQHF. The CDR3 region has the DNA TGTGCCAGCAGTTACGATTACGACAGGGGCATATCGCGCGACCAGCCCCAGCATTTT.

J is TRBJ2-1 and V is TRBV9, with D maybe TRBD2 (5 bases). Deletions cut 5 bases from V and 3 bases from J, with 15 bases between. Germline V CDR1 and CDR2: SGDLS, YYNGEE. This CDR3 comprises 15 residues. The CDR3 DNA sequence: TGTGCCAGCAGTGGAGCGGAAGGCCGCTACAATGAGCAGTTCTTC. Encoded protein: CASSGAEGRYNEQFF. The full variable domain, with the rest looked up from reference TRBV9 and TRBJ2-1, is DSGVTQTPKHLITATGQRVTLRCSPRSGDLSVYWYQQSLDQGLQFLIQYYNGEERAKGNILERFSAQQFPDLHSELNLSSLELGDSALYFCASSGAEGRYNEQFFGPGTRLTVL.

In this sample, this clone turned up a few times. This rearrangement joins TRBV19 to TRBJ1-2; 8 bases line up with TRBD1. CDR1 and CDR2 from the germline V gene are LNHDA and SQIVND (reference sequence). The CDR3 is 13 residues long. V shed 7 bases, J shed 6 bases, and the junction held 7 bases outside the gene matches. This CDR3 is CASTRGQGNGYTF. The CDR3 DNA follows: TGTGCCAGTACTCGAGGACAGGGAAATGGCTACACCTTC.

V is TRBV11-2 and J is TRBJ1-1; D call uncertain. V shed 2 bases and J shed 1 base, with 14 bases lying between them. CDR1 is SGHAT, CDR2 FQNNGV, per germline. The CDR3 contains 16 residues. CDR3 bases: TGTGCCAGCAGCTTAAGGCTCCCTGCGGGGAACACTGAAGCTTTCTTT. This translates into CASSLRLPAGNTEAFF.

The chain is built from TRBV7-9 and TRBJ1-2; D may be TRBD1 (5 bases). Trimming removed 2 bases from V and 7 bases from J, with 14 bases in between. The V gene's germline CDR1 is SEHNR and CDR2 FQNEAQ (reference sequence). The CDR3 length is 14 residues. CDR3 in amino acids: CASSLSRQGVGYTF. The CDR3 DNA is TGTGCCAGCAGCTTATCGCGGCAGGGTGTTGGCTACACCTTC.

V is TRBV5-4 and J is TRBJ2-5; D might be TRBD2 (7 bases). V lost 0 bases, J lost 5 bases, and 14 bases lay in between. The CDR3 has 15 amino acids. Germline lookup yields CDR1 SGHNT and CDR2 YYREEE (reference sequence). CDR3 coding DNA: TGTGCCAGCAGCTTGGCTACGGGGGGCCAGGAGACCCAGTACTTC. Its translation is CASSLATGGQETQYF.

CDR3 nucleotide sequence: TGCGCCAGCAGCTTGGGACAGCTAACTAATGAAAAACTGTTTTTT. Residues: CASSLGQLTNEKLFF. This rearrangement joins TRBV5-1 to TRBJ1-4, with D possibly TRBD1 on 5 matching bases. The V end lost 0 bases, the J end lost 1 base, and 7 bases lay between the germline ends. This CDR3 contains 15 residues. Germline CDR1 reads SGHRS; CDR2 reads YFSETQ.

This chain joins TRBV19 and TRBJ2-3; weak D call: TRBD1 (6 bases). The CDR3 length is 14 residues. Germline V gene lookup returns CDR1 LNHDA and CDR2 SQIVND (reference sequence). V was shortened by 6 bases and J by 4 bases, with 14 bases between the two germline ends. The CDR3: CASRPQGRADTQYF. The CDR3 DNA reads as TGTGCCAGTAGGCCTCAGGGGAGAGCAGATACGCAGTATTTT.

The CDR3 DNA sequence: TGTGCCAGCAGCTCCCCGGGGACTAGCGGGACGAAGTACTTC. Translating it yields CASSSPGTSGTKYF. This sequence joins TRBV11-1 and TRBJ2-7, with 13 bases lining up with TRBD2. From germline, CDR1 is SGHAT and CDR2 FQDESV (reference sequence). This CDR3 contains 14 residues. With 4 bases clipped from V and 11 bases from J, the junction kept 8 bases outside the gene matches.